The rows below give T cell receptor beta chains drawn from one sample of a study of T cell clones after liver transplantation. Measured with immunoSEQ multiplex PCR; TCRdb has only the in-frame clones, and not every one. The sample consists of 15,000 to 20,000 clones, approximately 80% of them appearing once. Sample: CD8+ T cells from blood, taken less than 50 months after liver transplant. The receptors stem from a human patient who received a liver transplant. Some of these T cells may belong to the graft donor. CDR3s include the opening cysteine and the closing phenylalanine or tryptophan.

J: TRBJ2-7; V: TRBV11-2; CDR3: CASSFPGAFYEQYF
J: TRBJ1-2; V: TRBV5-4; CDR3: CASRRDRGSYGYTF
J: TRBJ2-2; V: TRBV28; CDR3: CASSTGEGFREGNTGELFF
J: TRBJ2-7; V: TRBV27; CDR3: CASRRQGANAYEQYF
J: TRBJ2-3; V: TRBV7-2; CDR3: CASSSGLAADTQYF
J: TRBJ1-4; V: TRBV7-9; CDR3: CASSQQGSDEKLFF
J: TRBJ1-6; V: TRBV9; CDR3: CASSVEGGPASSYNSPLHF
J: TRBJ1-2; V: TRBV7-9; CDR3: CASSLFLSDYGYTF
J: TRBJ2-5; V: TRBV7-2; CDR3: CASSLELGSQETQYF
J: TRBJ1-2; V: TRBV5-4; CDR3: CASSSLLTPNYGYTF
J: TRBJ2-7; V: TRBV10-3; CDR3: CAISERNRVWGSYEQYF
J: TRBJ2-1; V: TRBV18; CDR3: CASSPDGNEQFF
J: TRBJ2-3; V: TRBV11-3; CDR3: CASSLGVALTDTQYF
J: TRBJ2-7; V: TRBV4-2; CDR3: CASSQTGTYYEQYF
J: TRBJ2-2; V: TRBV6-6; CDR3: CASSYEGITGELFF
J: TRBJ2-7; V: TRBV6-6; CDR3: CASSYSRFASYEQYF
J: TRBJ2-3; V: TRBV28; CDR3: CASSPHRVPDTQYF
J: TRBJ2-1; V: TRBV7-9; CDR3: CASRQGGVYNEQFF
J: TRBJ2-2; V: TRBV7-9; CDR3: CASPGQVTGELFF
J: TRBJ1-3; V: TRBV4-2; CDR3: CASSLDWAGELNTIYF
J: TRBJ2-7; V: TRBV2; CDR3: CASSVVSGGSGAYEQYF
J: TRBJ1-1; V: TRBV14; CDR3: CASSQGRGQAFF
J: TRBJ2-3; V: TRBV7-3; CDR3: CASSLMGRGTDTQYF
J: TRBJ2-3; V: TRBV5-6; CDR3: CASSLWGAGDTQYF
J: TRBJ1-1; V: TRBV5-5; CDR3: CASSLGSEMNTEAFF
J: TRBJ2-3; V: TRBV6-6; CDR3: CASRLQGGPSTDTQYF
J: TRBJ2-3; V: TRBV23-1; CDR3: CASSPPREKPGTDTQYF